Included here is one T cell receptor beta chain sequence, with context. Its antigen is undetermined. This PCR relied on a set of 60 Vbeta primers and 13 Jbeta primers. Per the authors' pipeline: An analysis performed later counted about 80 million unique TCR beta chains (roughly 11 million of them shared). Profiling relied on immunoSEQ multiplex PCR, and the TCRdb table lists in-frame clones only, not all of them. V and J calls and clone size are copied from that table; D and trimming were computed from the DNA. The table shows tens of thousands of clones, with about 9.5% occurring only once. The sample belongs to a study of cytomegalovirus exposure and HLA in healthy donors. Overall study findings and caveats: For most subjects, TCR beta sequences were reported to predict HLA-A and HLA-B alleles with accuracy. It was 164 TCR beta chains that were listed as cytomegalovirus-associated.

This CDR3 spans 15 amino acids. The germline V gene encodes CDR1 LGHNA and CDR2 YNFKEQ. The ends lost 1 base at V and 3 bases at J; junction bases unmatched: 4. Sequencing was carried out using PBMCs. The J gene is TRBJ2-3, the V gene TRBV4-2; 7 bases are a match to TRBD2. The clonotype comes from a man in his sixties in good health and CMV-seropositive. The CDR3 spells CASSQVGGRTDTQYF. The CDR3 DNA reads as TGTGCCAGCAGCCAAGTGGGAGGGAGAACAGATACGCAGTATTTT.